This TCR beta chain was identified in a study of naive and memory T cell subsets. This clonotype was seen only a few times. Its antigen is still unknown. The germline V gene encodes CDR1 MNHNY and CDR2 SVGAGI (reference sequence). Germline trimming cut 6 bases from V and 5 bases from J; bases unmatched to any gene: 11. CDR3 size: 15 residues. An equimolar mix of two oligonucleotides served as the beta constant-region primer for TRBC1 and TRBC2. The ligated cDNA underwent four PCR rounds using SP2 and nested alpha and beta constant-region primers. TCRdb ran MiXCR on the UMI-ligation and nested PCR reads and lists one entry per CDR3 protein. Among 77,000 or so distinct CDR3 sequences listed, around 13% were seen once. Whole-study findings and limits: The power law exponent of TCR abundance differed between naive and memory cells. Each distinct alpha or beta sequence counts as one clonotype. In CD4 and CD8 cells, diversity dropped from naive through EMRA.

The rearrangement links TRBV6-6 to TRBJ2-5; 8 nucleotides agree with TRBD2. The receptor's source is a human donor in good health. Sequenced: central memory CD4+ T cells from blood. CDR3 coding DNA: TGTGCCAGCAGCCCCGGGGGTAGCGGGATTGAGACCCAGTACTTC. The encoded protein is CASSPGGSGIETQYF.